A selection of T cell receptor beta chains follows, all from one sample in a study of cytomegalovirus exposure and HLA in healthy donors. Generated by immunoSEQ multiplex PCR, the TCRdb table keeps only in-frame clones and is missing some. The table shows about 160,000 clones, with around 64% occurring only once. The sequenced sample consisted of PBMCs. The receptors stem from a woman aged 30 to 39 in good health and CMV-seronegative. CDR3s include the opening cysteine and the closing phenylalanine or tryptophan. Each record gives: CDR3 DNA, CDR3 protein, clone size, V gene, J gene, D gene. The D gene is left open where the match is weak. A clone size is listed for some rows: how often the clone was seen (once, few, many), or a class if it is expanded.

CDR3nt: TGCGCCAGCAGCCTAGGGACAGGAGACTCCTACGAGCAGTACTTC
CDR3aa: CASSLGTGDSYEQYF
abundance: -
v_gene: TRBV4-3
j_gene: TRBJ2-7
d_gene: TRBD1

CDR3nt: TGTGCCAGCAGGACCGGGACAGGGTTTGAAAAACTGTTTTTT
CDR3aa: CASRTGTGFEKLFF
abundance: few
v_gene: TRBV2
j_gene: TRBJ1-4
d_gene: TRBD1

CDR3nt: TGTGCCTGGAGTTGGGGGGTCGGGAACACCGGGGAGCTGTTTTTT
CDR3aa: CAWSWGVGNTGELFF
abundance: -
v_gene: TRBV30
j_gene: TRBJ2-2
d_gene: -

CDR3nt: TGTGCCAGCAGTTTAAGGGGGGGGAACTATGGCTACACCTTC
CDR3aa: CASSLRGGNYGYTF
abundance: -
v_gene: TRBV28
j_gene: TRBJ1-2
d_gene: -

CDR3nt: TGTGCCAGCAGCGTAGCTGGGGAGAGGAGGGAGACGCAGTATTTT
CDR3aa: CASSVAGERRETQYF
abundance: few
v_gene: TRBV9
j_gene: TRBJ2-3
d_gene: -

CDR3nt: TGTGCCAGCAGCTTAGCGGTGGCGGGTGATGAGCAGTTCTTC
CDR3aa: CASSLAVAGDEQFF
abundance: -
v_gene: TRBV7-6
j_gene: TRBJ2-1
d_gene: -

CDR3nt: TGTGCCAGCACATCGACTAGCGGGAGTTCCTACAATGAGCAGTTCTTC
CDR3aa: CASTSTSGSSYNEQFF
abundance: -
v_gene: TRBV6-6
j_gene: TRBJ2-1
d_gene: TRBD2

CDR3nt: TGTGCCACCAGCTACTCCCGGGACTTCACAGATACGCAGTATTTT
CDR3aa: CATSYSRDFTDTQYF
abundance: -
v_gene: TRBV15
j_gene: TRBJ2-3
d_gene: -

CDR3nt: TGCAGCGTTGGGGGGGTCTCCAGGTTCGATACGCAGTATTTT
CDR3aa: CSVGGVSRFDTQYF
abundance: -
v_gene: TRBV29-1
j_gene: TRBJ2-3
d_gene: -

CDR3nt: TGTGCCAGCAGTCAGGACAGGGAAGAGACCCAGTACTTC
CDR3aa: CASSQDREETQYF
abundance: -
v_gene: TRBV5-4
j_gene: TRBJ2-5
d_gene: TRBD1

CDR3nt: TGCGCCAGCAGCCAGACAGGGCGTAGCACTGAAGCTTTCTTT
CDR3aa: CASSQTGRSTEAFF
abundance: -
v_gene: TRBV4-1
j_gene: TRBJ1-1
d_gene: TRBD1

CDR3nt: TGTGCCAGCAGTTTGACAGGGGACTATGAAGCTTTCTTT
CDR3aa: CASSLTGDYEAFF
abundance: -
v_gene: TRBV2
j_gene: TRBJ1-1
d_gene: TRBD1

CDR3nt: TGTGCCAGCAACCCCTCGGGGGGCACAGATACGCAGTATTTT
CDR3aa: CASNPSGGTDTQYF
abundance: -
v_gene: TRBV5-4
j_gene: TRBJ2-3
d_gene: -

CDR3nt: TGCGCCAGCAGCGGGCCGGACAGAATTGGCGAGCAGTACTTC
CDR3aa: CASSGPDRIGEQYF
abundance: -
v_gene: TRBV5-1
j_gene: TRBJ2-7
d_gene: -

CDR3nt: TGTGCCAGCAGTCCTTCCCCGGGACAGGGGGCGAGCACCGGGGAGCTGTTTTTT
CDR3aa: CASSPSPGQGASTGELFF
abundance: few
v_gene: TRBV28
j_gene: TRBJ2-2
d_gene: TRBD1

CDR3nt: TGCGCCAGCAGCTCCGGACTAGCCGCAGATACGCAGTATTTT
CDR3aa: CASSSGLAADTQYF
abundance: few
v_gene: TRBV5-1
j_gene: TRBJ2-3
d_gene: TRBD2

CDR3nt: TGTGCCAGCAACCGACAGGGACCGAACACTGAAGCTTTCTTT
CDR3aa: CASNRQGPNTEAFF
abundance: few
v_gene: TRBV27
j_gene: TRBJ1-1
d_gene: TRBD1

CDR3nt: TGTGCCAGCAGCCTCCTGGGACTAGTATACAATGAGCAGTTCTTC
CDR3aa: CASSLLGLVYNEQFF
abundance: -
v_gene: TRBV7-2
j_gene: TRBJ2-1
d_gene: TRBD2

CDR3nt: TGTGCCAGCAGTGAGCGGGGGATTGCCTACGAGCAGTACTTC
CDR3aa: CASSERGIAYEQYF
abundance: -
v_gene: TRBV6-5
j_gene: TRBJ2-7
d_gene: TRBD2

CDR3nt: TGCGCCAGCAGCTCCACAGGGCGCGCAGATACGCAGTATTTT
CDR3aa: CASSSTGRADTQYF
abundance: -
v_gene: TRBV5-1
j_gene: TRBJ2-3
d_gene: -

CDR3nt: TGTGCCACCAGCACAGGACAGGGTTTCGAGCAGTTCTTC
CDR3aa: CATSTGQGFEQFF
abundance: few
v_gene: TRBV15
j_gene: TRBJ2-1
d_gene: TRBD1

CDR3nt: TGTGCCAGCAGCGTAGACGGAGGGGGCAACACCGGGGAGCTGTTTTTT
CDR3aa: CASSVDGGGNTGELFF
abundance: -
v_gene: TRBV9
j_gene: TRBJ2-2
d_gene: -

CDR3nt: TGTGCCAGCAGTTTTGGTTTGCGGGATTACGAGCAGTACTTC
CDR3aa: CASSFGLRDYEQYF
abundance: -
v_gene: TRBV6-6
j_gene: TRBJ2-7
d_gene: -

CDR3nt: TGTGCCAGCAGTCAGACAGGAATCAACTATGGCTACACCTTC
CDR3aa: CASSQTGINYGYTF
abundance: -
v_gene: TRBV6-5
j_gene: TRBJ1-2
d_gene: -

CDR3nt: TGTGCCAGCAGTTTTCCCGGAGCCACCGGGGAGCTGTTTTTT
CDR3aa: CASSFPGATGELFF
abundance: -
v_gene: TRBV2
j_gene: TRBJ2-2
d_gene: -

CDR3nt: TGCGCCAGCAGCCCATGGGACAGGGGAGGAGATACGCAGTATTTT
CDR3aa: CASSPWDRGGDTQYF
abundance: once
v_gene: TRBV4-1
j_gene: TRBJ2-3
d_gene: TRBD1

CDR3nt: TGTGCCAGCAGTCAGGATGAGGGAGAGACCCAGTACTTC
CDR3aa: CASSQDEGETQYF
abundance: -
v_gene: TRBV6-4
j_gene: TRBJ2-5
d_gene: -

CDR3nt: TGCGCCAGCAGCTTTATCTACAATGAGCAGTTCTTC
CDR3aa: CASSFIYNEQFF
abundance: -
v_gene: TRBV5-1
j_gene: TRBJ2-1
d_gene: -

CDR3nt: TGCAGCGTCGTTGTACAGCATGGCTACACCTTC
CDR3aa: CSVVVQHGYTF
abundance: -
v_gene: TRBV29-1
j_gene: TRBJ1-2
d_gene: -

CDR3nt: TGTGCCAGCAGTTTAAACGAGGCCCGGTCCTACGAGCAGTACTTC
CDR3aa: CASSLNEARSYEQYF
abundance: -
v_gene: TRBV28
j_gene: TRBJ2-7
d_gene: -

CDR3nt: TGTGCCAGCGTTCACCCAGTTAACTATGGCTACACCTTC
CDR3aa: CASVHPVNYGYTF
abundance: -
v_gene: TRBV28
j_gene: TRBJ1-2
d_gene: -

CDR3nt: TGTGCCAGCAAGTCCCTACGCGGGACTAATGAAAAACTGTTTTTT
CDR3aa: CASKSLRGTNEKLFF
abundance: -
v_gene: TRBV28
j_gene: TRBJ1-4
d_gene: -

CDR3nt: TGTGCCAGCAGTTACCGACTAGCGGGGCAGACAGATACGCAGTATTTT
CDR3aa: CASSYRLAGQTDTQYF
abundance: -
v_gene: TRBV27
j_gene: TRBJ2-3
d_gene: TRBD2

CDR3nt: TGCAGCGCAGAGAAGAGACGGGAAACGAATTTACACAATGAGCAGTTCTTC
CDR3aa: CSAEKRRETNLHNEQFF
abundance: -
v_gene: TRBV29-1
j_gene: TRBJ2-1
d_gene: -

CDR3nt: TGCGCCAGCAGTTATTCAGGGGACACTGAAGCTTTCTTT
CDR3aa: CASSYSGDTEAFF
abundance: -
v_gene: TRBV5-1
j_gene: TRBJ1-1
d_gene: -

CDR3nt: TGTGCCAGCAGTTTAACCGGGAGGGGCTACGAGCAGTACTTC
CDR3aa: CASSLTGRGYEQYF
abundance: -
v_gene: TRBV28
j_gene: TRBJ2-7
d_gene: TRBD2

CDR3nt: TGTGCCAGCAGTGCCGGGGGGGGCTCCTACAATGAGCAGTTCTTC
CDR3aa: CASSAGGGSYNEQFF
abundance: -
v_gene: TRBV6-4
j_gene: TRBJ2-1
d_gene: TRBD2

CDR3nt: TGTGCCATCAGTAGCGGGTATAGCACAGATACGCAGTATTTT
CDR3aa: CAISSGYSTDTQYF
abundance: -
v_gene: TRBV2
j_gene: TRBJ2-3
d_gene: TRBD2

CDR3nt: TGTGCCAGCAGTTTAGGCAGGGCGTCCAACGAGCAGTACTTC
CDR3aa: CASSLGRASNEQYF
abundance: few
v_gene: TRBV28
j_gene: TRBJ2-7
d_gene: -

CDR3nt: TGTGCCAGCAGCCCCGGGATAGCGGGGTACGAGCAGTACTTC
CDR3aa: CASSPGIAGYEQYF
abundance: -
v_gene: TRBV9
j_gene: TRBJ2-7
d_gene: TRBD2

CDR3nt: TGTGCCAGCAGCGTAACTCCGTACCAAGAGACCCAGTACTTC
CDR3aa: CASSVTPYQETQYF
abundance: few
v_gene: TRBV9
j_gene: TRBJ2-5
d_gene: -

CDR3nt: TGTGCCAGCCGCCGGGACTCCACAGATACGCAGTATTTT
CDR3aa: CASRRDSTDTQYF
abundance: -
v_gene: TRBV6-5
j_gene: TRBJ2-3
d_gene: -